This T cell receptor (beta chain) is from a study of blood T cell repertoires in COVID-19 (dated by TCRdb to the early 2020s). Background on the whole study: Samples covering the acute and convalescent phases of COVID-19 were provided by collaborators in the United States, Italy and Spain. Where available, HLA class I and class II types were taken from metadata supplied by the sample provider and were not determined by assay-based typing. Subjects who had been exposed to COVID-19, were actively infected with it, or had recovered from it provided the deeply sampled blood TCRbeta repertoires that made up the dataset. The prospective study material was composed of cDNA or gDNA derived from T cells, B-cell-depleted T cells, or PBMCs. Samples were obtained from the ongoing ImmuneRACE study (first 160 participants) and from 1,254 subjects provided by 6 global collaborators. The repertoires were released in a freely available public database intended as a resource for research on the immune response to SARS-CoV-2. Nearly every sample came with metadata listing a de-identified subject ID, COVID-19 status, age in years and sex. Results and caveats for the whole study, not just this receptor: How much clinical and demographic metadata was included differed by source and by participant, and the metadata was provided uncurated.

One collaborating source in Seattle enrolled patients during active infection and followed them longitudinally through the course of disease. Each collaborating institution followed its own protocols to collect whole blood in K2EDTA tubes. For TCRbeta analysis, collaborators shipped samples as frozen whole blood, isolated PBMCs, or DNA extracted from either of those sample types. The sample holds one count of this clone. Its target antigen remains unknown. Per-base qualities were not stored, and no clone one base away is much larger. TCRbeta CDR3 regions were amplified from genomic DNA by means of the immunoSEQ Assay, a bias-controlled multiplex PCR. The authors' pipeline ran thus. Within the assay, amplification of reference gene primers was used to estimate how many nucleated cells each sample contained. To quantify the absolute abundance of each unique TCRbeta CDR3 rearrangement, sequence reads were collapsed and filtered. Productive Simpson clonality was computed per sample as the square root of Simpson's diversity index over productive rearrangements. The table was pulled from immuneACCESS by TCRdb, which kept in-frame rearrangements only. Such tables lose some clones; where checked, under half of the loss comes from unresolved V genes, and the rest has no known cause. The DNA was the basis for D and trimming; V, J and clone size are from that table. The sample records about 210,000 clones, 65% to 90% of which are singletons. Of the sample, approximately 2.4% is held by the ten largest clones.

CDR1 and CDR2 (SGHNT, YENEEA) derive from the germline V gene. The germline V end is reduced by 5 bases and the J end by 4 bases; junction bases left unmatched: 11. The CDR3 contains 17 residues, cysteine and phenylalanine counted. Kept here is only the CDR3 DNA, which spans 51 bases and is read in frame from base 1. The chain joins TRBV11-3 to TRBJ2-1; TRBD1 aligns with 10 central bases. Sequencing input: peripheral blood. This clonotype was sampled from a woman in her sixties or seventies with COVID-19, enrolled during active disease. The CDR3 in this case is CASSRDLPGQGYNEQFF. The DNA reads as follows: TGTGCCAGCAGCCGAGACCTCCCGGGACAGGGGTACAATGAGCAGTTCTTC.